This T cell receptor (beta chain) was sequenced in a study of T cell repertoires in cytomegalovirus infection. Across the study: HLA-B-restricted CMV epitopes that are well studied, plus recently identified HLA-C-restricted ones, were used by the study. Findings and caveats of the study: Frequencies of public TCR beta families were cumulated, and this identified carriers of CMV plus the relevant HLA. HLA-C-restricted CMV-specific TCR beta clonotypes prevailed in the ex vivo response.

TCRdb called the reads again in MiXCR, with one record for every CDR3 protein. The sample contains some 350,000 distinct CDR3 sequences, 25% to 35% of which appear only once. The CDR3 runs 15 residues. V lost 3 bases and J lost 7; bases outside the gene matches: 7. CDR1 is SGHTA and CDR2 is FQGTGA in the germline V gene. This clonotype was seen at least ten times. Its antigen remains unknown. This clonotype originated in a human donor in good health (CMV status not recorded). Some clones in this sample may be carry-over from other donors' samples. The J gene is TRBJ2-1, the V gene TRBV7-3; 9 bases are a match to TRBD1. Sequencing was performed on cultured PBMCs, taken from culture after CMV antigen stimulation. CDR3 sequence: CASSFRQGVSNEQFF. The CDR3 region has the DNA TGTGCCAGCAGCTTTAGACAGGGGGTCTCTAATGAGCAGTTCTTC.